This is a list of T cell receptor beta chains from one sample in a study of T cells after yellow fever vaccination. One entry per CDR3 protein, called by TCRdb with MiXCR from the 5' RACE reads. The data contain more than 75,000 distinct CDR3 sequences, about 8.2% of them seen just once; the ten biggest clones take up 16%. Sequenced here: CD8+ T cells not binding an NS4B(214-222) dextramer, sorted from PBMCs, sampled around 14 days after the first yellow fever vaccination. The receptor set was obtained from a young man who received the YFV17D yellow fever vaccine. Each CDR3 is given without its conserved first and last residue. Expanded clones get a size class; other rows say once, few or many, or leave the size out.

V,size,CDR3
TRBV7-9,-,ASSRPLNLNEQF
TRBV3-1,-,ASSLSQGNTGELF
TRBV19,few,ASSNRATGELF
TRBV4-1,-,ASSQVYQGASGDTQY
TRBV7-9,few,ASSLASAGEDGYT
TRBV4-3,-,ASSLAGRSTDTQY
TRBV11-1,few,ASSLKRDRGPHFRGGLSYT
TRBV7-9,few,ASSLAPGVAQH
TRBV7-8,-,ASSLVGRATNEKLF
TRBV4-3,-,ASSRGREGLQPQH
TRBV12-3/TRBV12-4,-,ASRESGATYNEQF
TRBV10-2,-,ASSQQGPTPNSPLH